What follows are 16 T cell receptor beta chains derived from one specimen sequenced in a study of cytomegalovirus exposure and HLA in healthy donors. The PCR ran on 60 Vbeta and 13 Jbeta primers. Measured with immunoSEQ multiplex PCR; TCRdb has only the in-frame clones, and not every one. This repertoire shows roughly 130,000 clones, 73% found once; its top ten account for 1.3%. The sequenced material came from PBMCs. The source of these receptors is a woman between 40 and 55 years old in good health and CMV-seronegative.

The rearrangement uses TRBV27 and TRBJ2-1; 9 bases align to TRBD2. Germline V gene lookup returns CDR1 MNHEY and CDR2 SMNVEV (reference sequence). V was pared by 5 bases and J by 4 bases, with 9 bases of the junction left unmatched. The CDR3 runs 16 residues. CDR3 nucleotides: TGTGCCAGCAGTCCCCAGTTAGCGGGGGATTACAATGAGCAGTTCTTC. Its translation is CASSPQLAGDYNEQFF.

The genes are TRBV7-6 and TRBJ2-1; the match to TRBD2 covers 7 bases. CDR1 is SGHVS and CDR2 is FNYEAQ in the germline V gene. V was pared by 5 bases and J by 6 bases, with 4 bases of the junction left unmatched. The CDR3 extends over 13 amino acids. The CDR3 DNA follows: TGTGCCAGCAGCCCAGAGCGGGGCAATGAGCAGTTCTTC. Translated: CASSPERGNEQFF.

The rearrangement uses TRBV5-1 and TRBJ1-4, with D hard to call. V was cut by 4 bases and J by 3 bases, with 10 bases left in between. This CDR3 has 14 residues. Germline assignment: CDR1 SGHRS and CDR2 YFSETQ. CDR3 loop: CASSAQEPNEKLFF. The CDR3 DNA is TGCGCCAGCAGCGCGCAGGAACCTAATGAAAAACTGTTTTTT.

J is TRBJ2-5 and V is TRBV5-4; 8 positions match TRBD2. The CDR3 spans 18 residues. V dropped 4 bases and J dropped 2; count of bases not matched to a gene: 16. Per the germline V gene, CDR1 is SGHNT and CDR2 is YYREEE (reference sequence). In DNA, the CDR3 is TGTGCCAGCAGCGAAGCGGGGCTAGCGGGTGAAATACAAGAGACCCAGTACTTC. This gives the protein CASSEAGLAGEIQETQYF. Using reference TRBV5-4 and TRBJ2-5 for the parts outside the CDR3, the full variable domain is ETGVTQSPTHLIKTRGQQVTLRCSSQSGHNTVSWYQQALGQGPQFIFQYYREEENGRGNFPPRFSGLQFPNYSSELNVNALELDDSALYLCASSEAGLAGEIQETQYFGPGTRLLVL.

The chain couples TRBV6-6 to TRBJ1-1; a possible D gene is TRBD1 (6 bases). Germline CDR1 is MNHNY and CDR2 is SVGAGI (reference sequence). The CDR3 runs 15 residues. The V end was cut by 5 bases, the J end by 7 bases, with 20 bases between. DNA for the CDR3: TGTGCCAGCAGTAGATCAGGGGCTTCGAGGGGTGAAGCTTTCTTT. This encodes CASSRSGASRGEAFF.

The sample holds a few counts of this clone. The V call is TRBV5-4, the J call TRBJ2-2; TRBD2 aligns across 9 bases. CDR1 SGHNT and CDR2 YYREEE come from the germline V gene (reference sequence). The V segment lost 4 bases and the J segment 1 base; nucleotides outside the gene matches: 5. The CDR3 loop spans 16 amino acids. CDR3 sequence reads: CASSPSTSGNTGELFF. CDR3 DNA: TGTGCCAGCAGCCCATCGACTAGCGGGAACACCGGGGAGCTGTTTTTT.

This rearrangement joins TRBV6-7 to TRBJ2-7, with TRBD2 matching over 12 bases. TRBV6-7 is recorded as an ORF, its role being uncertain. Trimming cost V 2 bases and J 0 bases; bases outside gene matches: 2. The length of the CDR3 is 16 residues. This CDR3 reads CASSYRTSGASYEQYV. DNA for the CDR3: TGTGCCAGCAGTTACAGGACTAGCGGGGCCTCCTACGAGCAGTACGTC.

In this sample, this clone turned up a few times. The chain employs TRBV10-2 and TRBJ2-7, with D possibly matching TRBD2 (5 bases). Germline-derived CDR1 and CDR2 are WSHSY and SAAADI. This CDR3 comprises 14 residues. The V end lost 6 bases, the J end lost 9 bases, and 21 bases lay between the germline ends. The CDR3 DNA is TGCGCCAGCAGGGCCGGACTCGATGCCGGTGGGCAGTACTTC. This gives the protein CASRAGLDAGGQYF.

As to this clone: Germline is not matched at one junction end, which may reflect a read error. V usage is TRBV29-1 and J usage is TRBJ1-1; 7 bases map to TRBD1. Germline V lookup: CDR1 SQVTM, CDR2 ANQGSEA. The CDR3 totals 13 residues. CDR3 residues: CSVEGGQNTEAFF. CDR3 DNA: TGCAGCGTAGAAGGGGGCCAGAACACTGAAGCTTTCTTT.

The chain links TRBV13 to TRBJ1-1; TRBD1 agrees at 9 bases. Germline trimming cut 5 bases from V and 2 bases from J; bases unmatched to any gene: 6. The CDR3 loop spans 15 amino acids. CDR1 is PRHDT and CDR2 is FYEKMQ in the germline V gene (reference sequence). The CDR3 nucleotides are TGTGCCAGCAGCCTACGGGGACAGGGCAACACTGAAGCTTTCTTT. Protein product: CASSLRGQGNTEAFF.

This clone was recorded only once. The chain employs TRBV4-3 and TRBJ1-2; TRBD1 matches at 9 bases. V shed 4 bases, J shed 9 bases, and the junction held 12 bases outside the gene matches. The CDR3 covers 15 residues. CDR1 and CDR2 from the germline V gene are LGHNA and YSLEER. In nucleotides, the CDR3 is TGCGCCAGCAGCCGGGACAGGACAGGGGATAGGAGCTACACCTTC. It specifies CASSRDRTGDRSYTF.

The chain has TRBV27 and TRBJ2-2; 7 nucleotides agree with TRBD1. There are 18 residues in the CDR3. Looked up from germline, CDR1 is MNHEY and CDR2 is SMNVEV (reference sequence). V lost 5 bases and J lost 1; bases outside the gene matches: 13. CDR3: CASSPSPGTVMNTGELFF. CDR3 nucleotides: TGTGCCAGCAGTCCTTCACCGGGGACAGTGATGAACACCGGGGAGCTGTTTTTT.

Here the CDR3 reads CASSRAGGKGEADTQYF. The CDR3 region has the DNA TGCGCCAGCAGCCGCGCTGGGGGGAAAGGAGAGGCAGATACGCAGTATTTT. The chain joins TRBV4-1 to TRBJ2-3; perhaps TRBD2 as D (6 bases). Germline V CDR1 and CDR2: MGHRA, YSYEKL. V shed 4 bases and J shed 4 bases, with 21 bases lying between them. The CDR3 loop spans 17 amino acids.

This rearrangement joins TRBV7-3 to TRBJ2-2; D possibly corresponds to TRBD1 (5 bases). Per the germline V gene, CDR1 is SGHTA and CDR2 is FQGTGA. The CDR3 length is 16 residues. V lost 3 bases and J lost 5, with 16 bases in between. CDR3 sequence (DNA): TGTGCCAGCAGCTTGGGGCACAGTAAAGGTACCGGGGAGCTGTTTTTT. It is translated as CASSLGHSKGTGELFF.

V usage is TRBV11-3 and J usage is TRBJ2-1, with TRBD1 identical over 7 bases. The J segment lost 5 bases and the V segment lost 1 base, leaving 5 bases of the junction unmatched. Germline V gives CDR1 SGHNT, CDR2 YENEEA. The CDR3 is made up of 15 amino acids. Here the CDR3 DNA reads TGTGCCAGCAGCTTAGCTAAGAGGGGGCACAATGAGCAGTTCTTC. It specifies CASSLAKRGHNEQFF.

V is TRBV15 and J is TRBJ1-1; D remains unclear. This CDR3 has 13 residues. CDR1 is LNHNV, CDR2 YYDKDF, per germline (reference sequence). Trimming cost V 1 base and J 4 bases, with 7 bases left between them. DNA of the CDR3: TGTGCCACCAGCAGAGTAGGAGTCACTGAAGCTTTCTTT. As protein: CATSRVGVTEAFF.